This T cell receptor beta chain was found in a study of blood T cells in healthy people across ages. Across the study: Template switching captured about one barcoded beta molecule per two T cells.

The CDR3 contains 17 residues. In germline, CDR1 is MNHEY, CDR2 SMNVEV (reference sequence). The V gene end was trimmed by 7 bases and the J gene end by 0 bases; junction bases not matched to a gene: 9. For the second PCR, which ran for about 6 to 11 cycles, a sample-barcoded 5' primer and a J-beta primer mix were used. A tag from a template-switch adaptor with 12 random nucleotides marked each cDNA molecule. TCRdb fed the 5' RACE reads into MiXCR, producing one record per CDR3 protein. This sample has roughly 1,800,000 distinct CDR3 sequences, with around half found just once. What was sequenced was blood. The gene calls are TRBV27 and TRBJ2-6; 7 bases match TRBD2. The source of this sequence is a woman aged 40-49 years in good health. DNA for the CDR3: TGTGCCAGCAACCGTCGCGGGGGTTCCTCTGGGGCCAACGTCCTGACTTTC. This encodes CASNRRGGSSGANVLTF. The full variable domain, completed using reference TRBV27 and TRBJ2-6, is EAQVTQNPRYLITVTGKKLTVTCSQNMNHEYMSWYRQDPGLGLRQIYYSMNVEVTDKGDVPEGYKVSRKEKRNFPLILESPSPNQTSLYFCASNRRGGSSGANVLTFGAGSRLTVL.